This TCR beta chain was found in a study of blood T cell repertoires in COVID-19. Across the study: The study drew acute and convalescent COVID-19 samples from the United States, Italy and Spain. T cells, B-cell-depleted T cells, or PBMCs supplied cDNA or gDNA.

As handled by the study authors: Amplifying reference gene primers gave estimates of nucleated cell counts. Here immunoSEQ multiplex PCR was the method, and the copy in TCRdb shows in-frame clones only, minus some. V, J and clone size derive from that table, while D and trimming were established from the DNA sequence. The sample includes 270,000 or so clones, 85% of them seen just once. No more than 2 weeks before study entry, exposed participants had met a case of COVID-19. Sample: PBMCs or T cells enriched from blood (not recorded which). The TCR originated in a woman aged 50 to 60 who had been exposed to COVID-19.

CDR3: CAIRTGIRNTGELFF. Written as DNA, the CDR3 is TGTGCCATCAGGACGGGGATTCGGAACACCGGGGAGCTGTTTTTT. The chain couples TRBV10-3 to TRBJ2-2; D is possibly TRBD2 (5 bases). V was trimmed by 6 bases and J by 1 base, leaving 12 bases between them. The germline V gene has CDR1 ENHRY and CDR2 SYGVKD. This CDR3 is built from 15 residues.